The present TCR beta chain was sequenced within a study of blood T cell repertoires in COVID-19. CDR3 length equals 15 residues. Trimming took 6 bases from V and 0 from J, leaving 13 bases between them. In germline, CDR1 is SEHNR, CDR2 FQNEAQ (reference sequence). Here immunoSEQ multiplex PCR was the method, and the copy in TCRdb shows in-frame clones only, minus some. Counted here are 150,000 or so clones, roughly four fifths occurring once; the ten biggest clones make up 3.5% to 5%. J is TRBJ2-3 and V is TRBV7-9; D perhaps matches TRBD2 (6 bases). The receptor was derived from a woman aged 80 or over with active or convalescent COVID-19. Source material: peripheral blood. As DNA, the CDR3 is TGTGCCAGCAGGAAAAATCTAGCGAGCACAGATACGCAGTATTTT. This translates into CASRKNLASTDTQYF. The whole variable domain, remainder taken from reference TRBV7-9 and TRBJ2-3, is DTGVSQNPRHKITKRGQNVTFRCDPISEHNRLYWYRQTLGQGPEFLTYFQNEAQLEKSRLLSDRFSAERPKGSFSTLEIQRTEQGDSAMYLCASRKNLASTDTQYFGPGTRLTVL.